This T cell receptor beta chain was documented in a study of Ad26.COV2.S vaccination and SARS-CoV-2 variants (dated by TCRdb to 2020 to 2023). For the wider study: Donors in the vaccine arm were drawn from COV1001, a phase I-IIa trial of Ad26.COV2.S in healthy adults that was multicentre, randomized, double-blind and placebo-controlled. Ad26.COV2.S was administered intramuscularly at 5 x 10^10 or 1 x 10^11 viral particles, either as a single shot or as two shots given 56 days apart. The specificity and breadth of SARS-CoV-2-reactive T cell receptors after Ad26.COV2.S vaccination were assessed by TCRbeta repertoire sequencing. The TCR-sequenced set comprised around 32 samples: 19 Ad26.COV2.S vaccine recipients, 5 placebo recipients and 8 SARS-CoV-2 convalescent individuals. Participants in the trial were split at random into five groups of five each, receiving low-dose or high-dose Ad26.COV2.S once or twice, or else placebo on both occasions. Investigators remained blinded to trial group allocation during experiments and outcome assessment. Here is what the overall study found, with its caveats: According to the authors, total T cell responses may have been underestimated by the TCR breadth and depth analyses. Compared with placebo recipients, Ad26.COV2.S recipients showed higher spike-specific TCR breadth (P = 0.0014). Non-spike TCR breadth was comparable between vaccine and placebo recipients, consistent with the vaccine containing only spike. After vaccination, substantial breadth of spike-specific CD8+ and CD4+ T cell responses was reported. The study was not powered to compare responses between vaccine doses or regimens.

The germline V gene sets CDR1 to SGHRS and CDR2 to YFSETQ. Taken from cysteine to phenylalanine, the CDR3 has 18 residues. Only CDR3 DNA remains: 54 bases, in frame from the first base. Deletion took 0 bases off V and 2 bases off J, with a span of 19 bases between the germline ends. In regard to this clone: Its antigen is still unknown. Base quality data are lacking; no much larger clone is found one base away.

This specimen's treatment or condition label, per the study, means: roughly 19 received Ad26.COV2.S at low or high dose, single or two shots; 5 received placebo; per-sample allocation not given. Repertoires of vaccine and placebo recipients were sequenced from samples collected on day 63 after the first injection. In Cohort 1b, about 27 adults aged 18-55 years were enrolled at a single site in Boston, USA, between 29 July and 7 August 2020. Ad26.COV2.S consisted of a replication-incompetent adenovirus type 26 vector by which a prefusion-stabilized SARS-CoV-2 spike protein from the original Wuhan strain was expressed. The immunoSEQ Assay was the method used to sequence TCRbeta CDR3 regions. After extraction, genomic DNA underwent amplification by bias-controlled multiplex PCR, followed by high-throughput sequencing. The authors' analysis ran thus. To quantify the absolute abundance of each unique TCRbeta CDR3 region, sequences were collapsed and filtered. T cell fraction was estimated by normalization of TCRbeta template counts to usable DNA, with usable DNA being measured through amplification of reference genes present in all nucleated cells. Repertoire TCRs were annotated as SARS-CoV-2-specific by exact matching of V gene, CDR3 amino acid sequence and J gene to a known reactive TCR set. The reference SARS-CoV-2 TCR set was derived from MIRA and filtered for enrichment in COVID-19-positive ImmuneCODE repertoires, a step that removed public or cross-reactive TCRs. Based on the MIRA antigens, annotated TCRs were further analysed at the level of specific ORF or position within ORF. Breadth was defined as the number of annotated unique rearrangements divided by the total number of unique productive rearrangements, and depth was defined as the summed frequency of the annotated unique rearrangements. Group comparisons of TCR breadth used two-sided Wilcoxon rank-sum tests. TCRdb re-hosts the immuneACCESS table, in-frame sequences only. Its copies lack some clones; in the studies checked, an unresolved V gene accounts for under half of them, and the cause for the rest is not known. That table furnishes V, J and clone size, whereas the DNA furnished D and trimming. The sample table records roughly 680,000 clones; more than 70% of these occur just once. The ten top clones hold over 1.3% of the sample.

The clonotype originates from a person aged 18-65 years who received the Ad26.COV2.S COVID-19 vaccine or a placebo. The chain joins TRBV5-1 to TRBJ2-3; D gene: possibly TRBD2, on 6 matching bases. The source was peripheral blood, collected in a trial of Ad26.COV2.S vaccine versus placebo. The DNA sequence reads TGCGCCAGCAGCTTGGAGGGACCCGGGAGCGGAGCCACAGATACGCAGTATTTT. This yields the protein CASSLEGPGSGATDTQYF.